Detailed here is one TCR beta chain. Its antigen is not identified. These data belong to a study of vaccination effects on CD4 cells after COVID-19. Study conclusions and caveats: Among infection- and vaccine-induced clones, marked clonal contraction occurred late after vaccination.

Clones were read by immunoSEQ multiplex PCR, and TCRdb kept only the in-frame ones, dropping some. The data show about 24,000 clones, roughly 79% seen once. Per the germline V gene, CDR1 is GTSNPN and CDR2 is SVGIG (reference sequence). Trimming removed 4 bases from V and 0 bases from J, with 4 bases in between. CDR3 size: 12 residues. ViraFEST used viral peptide pools to expand antigen-specific CD4+ T cells before sequencing. Subsequent to roughly 9 days of culture, CD4+ T cells were isolated. Either the mRNA-1273 or the BNT162b2 vaccine was given to participants as two doses. This receptor was obtained from a human donor who received a COVID-19 vaccine. Some clones in this sample may be carry-over from other donors' samples. Sequencing used CD4+ T cells from PBMCs cultured with SARS-CoV-2 spike peptides, obtained after COVID-19 vaccination. The chain links TRBV30 to TRBJ1-3; no clear D gene. CDR3 nucleotides: TGTGCCTGGACAGTCTCTGGAAACACCATATATTTT. Translation: CAWTVSGNTIYF.